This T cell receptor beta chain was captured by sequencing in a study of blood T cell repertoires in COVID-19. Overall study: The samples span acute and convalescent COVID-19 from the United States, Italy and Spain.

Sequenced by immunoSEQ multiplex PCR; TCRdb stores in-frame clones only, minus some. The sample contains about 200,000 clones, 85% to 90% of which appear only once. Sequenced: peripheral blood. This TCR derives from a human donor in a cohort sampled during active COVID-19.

CDR3 loop: CASSQEGLAQFF. The CDR3 DNA sequence: TGTGCCAGCAGCCAAGAGGGACTAGCCCAGTTCTTC. The chain uses TRBV3-1 (or the pseudogene TRBV3-2) and TRBJ2-1, with TRBD2 matching over 9 bases. The CDR3 runs to 12 residues. The V gene end was trimmed by 0 bases and the J gene end by 13 bases; junction bases not matched to a gene: 1. CDR1 and CDR2 from the germline V gene are LGHDT and YNNKEL (reference sequence).